This T cell receptor beta chain was retrieved from a study of blood T cell repertoires in COVID-19. Looking at the study overall: Samples of COVID-19 (acute and convalescent) were obtained from the United States, Italy and Spain. In each case, the material was cDNA or gDNA derived from T cells, B-cell-depleted T cells, or PBMCs.

This clone was seen only once. V was pared by 8 bases and J by 4 bases, with 12 bases between. The CDR3 is 13 residues long. Authors' data handling: Nucleated cell counts were estimated from reference gene primer amplification. TCRdb keeps only in-frame clones here, not all; method: immunoSEQ multiplex PCR. V and J calls and clone size are those listed in that table; D and trimming were worked out from the DNA. The profile shows about 70,000 clones, about 85% of them singletons. The chain uses TRBV12-3 or TRBV12-4 and TRBJ1-5; the D gene is possibly TRBD1 (5 bases). The TCR comes from a man older than 75 with acute or convalescent COVID-19. The sample was peripheral blood. In nucleotides, the CDR3 is TGTGCCAGCGGAAGACAGAGTAATCAGCCCCAGCATTTT. It encodes CASGRQSNQPQHF.